This T cell receptor beta chain is from a study of T and B cells in COVID-19 patients. This clonotype showed up just a few times. CDR1 is SGHNT and CDR2 is YYREEE in the germline V gene (reference sequence). The junction had 17 bases not matched to a gene; V was cut back by 6 bases and J by 2 bases. There are 18 residues in the CDR3. BIOMED2 TRB-A/B primer pools were used in multiplex TRB PCR. TCRdb used MiXCR to reprocess the multiplex PCR reads, holding one entry per CDR3 protein. The sample has about 14,000 distinct CDR3 sequences; 25% to 35% are singletons. TRB was amplified from approximately 250-500 ng of blood genomic DNA.

The sample consisted of blood. This receptor was identified in a human donor who had recovered from COVID-19. The chain links TRBV5-4 to TRBJ2-1; 7 bases fit TRBD1. The CDR3 protein is CASTKRGNRDSPYNEQFF. For the CDR3, the DNA is TGTGCCAGCACGAAGAGAGGTAATCGGGACAGCCCCTACAATGAGCAGTTCTTC.